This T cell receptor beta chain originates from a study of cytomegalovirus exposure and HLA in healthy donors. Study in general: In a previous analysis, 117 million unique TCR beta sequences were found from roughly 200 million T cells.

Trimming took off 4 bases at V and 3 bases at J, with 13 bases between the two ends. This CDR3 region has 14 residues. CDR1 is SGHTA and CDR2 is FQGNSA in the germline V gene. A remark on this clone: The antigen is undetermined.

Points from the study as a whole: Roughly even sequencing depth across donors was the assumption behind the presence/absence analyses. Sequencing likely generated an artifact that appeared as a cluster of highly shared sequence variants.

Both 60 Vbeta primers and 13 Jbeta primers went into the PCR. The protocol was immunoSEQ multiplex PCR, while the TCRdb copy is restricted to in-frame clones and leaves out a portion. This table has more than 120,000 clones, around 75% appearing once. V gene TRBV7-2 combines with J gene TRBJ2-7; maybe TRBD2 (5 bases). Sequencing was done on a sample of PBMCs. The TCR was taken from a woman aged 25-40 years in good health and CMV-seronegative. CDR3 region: CASSSRTGFYEQYF. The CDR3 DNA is TGTGCCAGCAGCTCCCGGACGGGATTCTACGAGCAGTACTTC. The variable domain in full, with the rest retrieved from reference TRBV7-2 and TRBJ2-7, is GAGVSQSPSNKVTEKGKDVELRCDPISGHTALYWYRQSLGQGLEFLIYFQGNSAPDKSGLPSDRFSAERTGGSVSTLTIQRTQQEDSAVYLCASSSRTGFYEQYFGPGTRLTVT.